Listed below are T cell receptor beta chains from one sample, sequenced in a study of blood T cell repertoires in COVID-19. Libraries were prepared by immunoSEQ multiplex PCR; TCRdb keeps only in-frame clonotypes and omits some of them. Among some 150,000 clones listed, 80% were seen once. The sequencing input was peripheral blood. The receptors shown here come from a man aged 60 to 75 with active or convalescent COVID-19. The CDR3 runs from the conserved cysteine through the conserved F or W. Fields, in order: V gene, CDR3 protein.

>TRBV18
CASSPQGQTYNEQFF
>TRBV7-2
CASRIPGGATDTQYF
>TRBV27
CASSSIAGEVTYEQYF
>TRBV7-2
CASSLGQPETQYF
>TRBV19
CASSPSRSDPGPKYF
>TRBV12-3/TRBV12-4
CASSQGPPEAFF
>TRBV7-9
CASRPGRAGETQYF
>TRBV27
CASSLRQGAPFNYEQYF
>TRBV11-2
CASSLNGLPKEKLFF
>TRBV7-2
CASSSTRNNEQFF
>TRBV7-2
CASRTRDYGTEAFF
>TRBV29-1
CSVALPHYEQYF
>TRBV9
CASSEWTGNTEAFF
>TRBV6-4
CASSDDWGGGYTF
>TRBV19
CASSIGGLAGATGELFF
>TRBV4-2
CASSHPGDMSYEQYF
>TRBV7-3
CASSSTGRIGMNTEAFF
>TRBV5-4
CASSLSRRNTEAFF
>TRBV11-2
CASSLTGQDGYTF
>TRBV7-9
CASSPQGVANEKLFF
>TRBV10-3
CASGQGGTEAFF
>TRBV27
CASSLSADRVEPQHF
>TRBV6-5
CASRSRGGTQYF
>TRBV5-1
CASQREVGETQYF
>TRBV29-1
CSVEEQGAGEQFF
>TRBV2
CASRRASNILAKNIQYF
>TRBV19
CASSLFKGVGANVLTF
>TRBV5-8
CASSLVFWGTNTGELFF
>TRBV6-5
CASSSTTATNEKLFF
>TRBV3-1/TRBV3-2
CASSLSSGSIYEQYF
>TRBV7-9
CASASPGHSSYEQYF
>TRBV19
CASSTPPLARSSYNEQFF